This paragraph reports one T cell receptor beta chain. This record belongs to a study of blood T cell repertoires in COVID-19. The CDR3 is made up of 14 amino acids. The V gene lost 5 bases and the J gene lost 0 bases, with 9 bases spanning the gap. CDR1 and CDR2 (germline): SGHAT, FQNNGV. Some clones are missing from TCRdb's copy, which holds only in-frame ones; the method was immunoSEQ multiplex PCR. This table has some 290,000 clones, about 88% appearing once. J is TRBJ2-3 and V is TRBV11-2, with D possibly TRBD1 on 6 matching bases. This clonotype originated in a young woman with COVID-19, enrolled during active disease. Material: peripheral blood. The CDR3 is CASSEQGSTDTQYF. The CDR3 coding sequence is TGTGCCAGCAGCGAGCAGGGGAGCACAGATACGCAGTATTTT.